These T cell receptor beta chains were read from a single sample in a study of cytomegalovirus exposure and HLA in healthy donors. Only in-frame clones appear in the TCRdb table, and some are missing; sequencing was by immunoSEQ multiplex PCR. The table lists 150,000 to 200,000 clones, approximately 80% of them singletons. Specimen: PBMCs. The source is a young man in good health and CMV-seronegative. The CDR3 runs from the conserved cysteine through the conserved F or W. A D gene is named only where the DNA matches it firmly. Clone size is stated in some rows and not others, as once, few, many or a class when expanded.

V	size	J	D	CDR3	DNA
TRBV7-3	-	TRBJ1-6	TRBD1	CASSLKGQGSPLHF	TGTGCCAGCAGCCTAAAGGGACAGGGATCACCCCTCCACTTT
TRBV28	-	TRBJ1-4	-	CASSLSGNNEKLFF	TGTGCCAGCAGTTTGTCAGGGAATAATGAAAAACTGTTTTTT
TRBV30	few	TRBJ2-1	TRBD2	CAWSGLRREGLVFF	TGTGCCTGGAGTGGCCTTCGACGGGAGGGCCTAGTGTTCTTC
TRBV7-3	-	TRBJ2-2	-	CASSLSGLTGELFF	TGTGCCAGCAGCCTTTCAGGGCTAACCGGGGAGCTGTTTTTT
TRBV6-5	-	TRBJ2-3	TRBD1	CASSYGDRVPDTQYF	TGTGCCAGCAGTTACGGGGACAGGGTGCCAGATACGCAGTATTTT
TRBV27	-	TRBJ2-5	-	CASSLGSMGQETQYF	TGTGCCAGCAGTTTAGGGAGTATGGGCCAAGAGACCCAGTACTTC
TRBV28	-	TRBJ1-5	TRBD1	CASSPSTGANNQPQHF	TGTGCCAGCAGTCCCTCGACAGGGGCGAACAATCAGCCCCAGCATTTT
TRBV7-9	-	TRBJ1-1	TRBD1	CASRPDRGGTEAFF	TGTGCCAGCAGACCAGACAGGGGAGGGACTGAAGCTTTCTTT
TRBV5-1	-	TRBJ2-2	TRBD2	CASTPPGLAGGVELFF	TGCGCCAGCACTCCACCAGGACTAGCGGGAGGTGTGGAGCTGTTTTTT
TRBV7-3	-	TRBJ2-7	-	CASSLTGGQSIYEQYF	TGTGCCAGCAGCTTAACGGGGGGGCAGTCAATCTACGAGCAGTACTTC
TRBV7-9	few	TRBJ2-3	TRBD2	CASSLESGIRGDTQYF	TGTGCCAGCAGCTTAGAGAGCGGGATTAGGGGAGATACGCAGTATTTT
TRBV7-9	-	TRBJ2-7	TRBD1	CASSPISTGDNEQYF	TGTGCCAGCAGCCCAATATCGACAGGGGATAACGAGCAGTACTTC
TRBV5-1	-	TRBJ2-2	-	CASSGGHGNSGELFF	TGCGCCAGCAGCGGGGGACACGGGAATTCCGGGGAGCTGTTTTTT
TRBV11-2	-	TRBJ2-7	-	CASSVDRTYEQYF	TGTGCCAGCAGCGTTGACAGGACCTACGAGCAGTACTTC
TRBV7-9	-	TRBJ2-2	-	CASSPRIDIGELFF	TGTGCCAGCAGCCCTAGGATTGATATCGGGGAGCTGTTTTTT
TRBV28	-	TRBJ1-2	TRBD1	CASSFRQGAPSYGYTF	TGTGCCAGCAGTTTTCGACAGGGGGCACCCTCTTATGGCTACACCTTC
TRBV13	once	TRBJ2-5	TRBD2	CASTGGGETQYF	TGTGCCAGCACCGGGGGGGGAGAGACCCAGTACTTC
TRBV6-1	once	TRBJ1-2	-	CASSERAYRANYGYTF	TGTGCCAGCAGTGAAAGGGCCTACAGGGCGAACTATGGCTACACCTTC
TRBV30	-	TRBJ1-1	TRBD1	CAWRGRDRNTEAFF	TGTGCCTGGAGGGGTCGGGACAGGAACACTGAAGCTTTCTTT
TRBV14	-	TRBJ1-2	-	CASSPPDSNYGYTF	TGTGCCAGCAGCCCCCCGGACAGTAACTATGGCTACACCTTC
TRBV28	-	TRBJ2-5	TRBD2	CASSFTSGGQETQYF	TGTGCCAGCAGTTTCACTAGCGGGGGCCAAGAGACCCAGTACTTC
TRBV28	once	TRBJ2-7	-	CASSPETGDYEQYF	TGTGCCAGCAGTCCCGAAACAGGAGACTACGAGCAGTACTTC
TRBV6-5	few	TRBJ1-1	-	CASTFGWRAFF	TGTGCCAGCACCTTTGGGTGGCGGGCTTTCTTT
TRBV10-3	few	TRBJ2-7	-	CAIKRSGSSYEQYF	TGTGCCATCAAGCGGAGTGGGAGCTCCTACGAGCAGTACTTC
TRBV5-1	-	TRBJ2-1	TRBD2	CASSFSVGGRANEQFF	TGCGCCAGCAGCTTCAGTGTTGGCGGGAGGGCCAATGAGCAGTTCTTC